This TCR beta chain is from a study of T cells in Graves' hyperthyroidism and ophthalmopathy. Overall study context: The initial diagnosis was the point when peripheral blood was collected, ahead of any treatment.

Comment on this clonotype: The target antigen is unknown.

Study conclusions and caveats: Most clonotypes expanded in the thyroid (above 0.001) were also present in blood.

Trimming took 4 bases from V and 6 from J, leaving 10 bases between them. CDR1 KGHSH and CDR2 LQKENI come from the germline V gene. The CDR3 is 13 residues long. Amplification targeted TCR beta CDR3 regions from RNA transcripts. RT-PCR in the first round (using the HTBI primer set) targeted the TCR CDR3. TCRdb passed the multiplex PCR reads through MiXCR, listing each CDR3 protein once. The sample lists some 350,000 distinct CDR3 sequences, roughly 13% occurring once. The sample was blood. The clonotype comes from a woman aged 40 to 50 with Graves' ophthalmopathy. This rearrangement joins TRBV18 to TRBJ2-1, with unresolved D. This CDR3 is CASSQGKGNEQFF. The DNA of the CDR3 is TGTGCCAGCTCACAGGGTAAGGGCAATGAGCAGTTCTTC. Filled out from reference TRBV18 and TRBJ2-1, the complete variable domain reads NAGVMQNPRHLVRRRGQEARLRCSPMKGHSHVYWYRQLPEEGLKFMVYLQKENIIDESGMPKERFSAEFPKEGPSILRIQQVVRGDSAAYFCASSQGKGNEQFFGPGTRLTVL.